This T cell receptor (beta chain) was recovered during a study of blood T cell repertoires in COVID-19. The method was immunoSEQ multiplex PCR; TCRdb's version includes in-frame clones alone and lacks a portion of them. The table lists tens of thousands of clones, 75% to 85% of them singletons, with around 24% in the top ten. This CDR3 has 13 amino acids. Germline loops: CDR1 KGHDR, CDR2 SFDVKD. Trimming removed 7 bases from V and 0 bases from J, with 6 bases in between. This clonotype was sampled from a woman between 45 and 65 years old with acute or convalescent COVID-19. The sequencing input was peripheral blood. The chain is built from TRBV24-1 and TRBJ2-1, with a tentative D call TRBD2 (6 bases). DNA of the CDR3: TGTGCCACCAGCGGGAGCTCCTACAATGAGCAGTTCTTC. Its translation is CATSGSSYNEQFF.